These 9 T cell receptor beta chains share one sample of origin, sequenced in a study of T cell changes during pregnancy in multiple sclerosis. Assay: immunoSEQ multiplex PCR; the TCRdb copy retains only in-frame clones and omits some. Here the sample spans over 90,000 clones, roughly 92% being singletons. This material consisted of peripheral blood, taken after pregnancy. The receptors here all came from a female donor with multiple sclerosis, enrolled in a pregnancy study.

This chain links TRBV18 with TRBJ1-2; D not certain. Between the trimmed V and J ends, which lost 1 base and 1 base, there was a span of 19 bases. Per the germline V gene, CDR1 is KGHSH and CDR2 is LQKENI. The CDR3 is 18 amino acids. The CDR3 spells CASSPRRSGSSINYGYTF. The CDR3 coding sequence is TGTGCCAGCTCACCACGGAGATCCGGCTCCAGTATTAACTATGGCTACACCTTC.

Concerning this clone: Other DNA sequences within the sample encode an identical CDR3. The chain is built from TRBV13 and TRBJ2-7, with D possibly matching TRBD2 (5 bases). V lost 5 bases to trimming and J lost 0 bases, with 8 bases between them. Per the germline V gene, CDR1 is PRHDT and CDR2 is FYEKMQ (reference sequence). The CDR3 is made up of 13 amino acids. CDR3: CASSRGSSYEQYF. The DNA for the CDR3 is TGTGCCAGCAGCCGCGGGTCCTCCTACGAGCAGTACTTC.

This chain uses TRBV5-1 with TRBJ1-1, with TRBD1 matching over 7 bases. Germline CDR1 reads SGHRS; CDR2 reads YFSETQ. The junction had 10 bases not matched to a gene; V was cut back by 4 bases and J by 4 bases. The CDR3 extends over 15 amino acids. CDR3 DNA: TGCGCCAGCAGCCCCACAGGGGCCGGGGTCACTGAAGCTTTCTTT. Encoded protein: CASSPTGAGVTEAFF.

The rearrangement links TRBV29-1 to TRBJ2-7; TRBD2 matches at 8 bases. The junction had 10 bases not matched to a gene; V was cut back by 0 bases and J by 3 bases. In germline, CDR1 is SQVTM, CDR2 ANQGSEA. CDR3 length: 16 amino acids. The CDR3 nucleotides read TGCAGCGTTGAAGATTCCGGCGGGAGGATGGGCTACGAGCAGTACTTC. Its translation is CSVEDSGGRMGYEQYF.

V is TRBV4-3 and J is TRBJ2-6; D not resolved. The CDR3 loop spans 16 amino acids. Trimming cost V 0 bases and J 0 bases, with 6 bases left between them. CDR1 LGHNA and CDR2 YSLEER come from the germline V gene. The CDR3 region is CASSQDFSSGANVLTF. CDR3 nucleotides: TGCGCCAGCAGCCAAGATTTCAGCTCTGGGGCCAACGTCCTGACTTTC.

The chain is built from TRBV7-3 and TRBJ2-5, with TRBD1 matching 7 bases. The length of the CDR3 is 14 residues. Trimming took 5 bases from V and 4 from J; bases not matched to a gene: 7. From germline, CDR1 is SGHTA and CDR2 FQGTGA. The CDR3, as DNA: TGTGCCAGCAGCCTGACAGGGATAGGAGAGACCCAGTACTTC. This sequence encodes CASSLTGIGETQYF.

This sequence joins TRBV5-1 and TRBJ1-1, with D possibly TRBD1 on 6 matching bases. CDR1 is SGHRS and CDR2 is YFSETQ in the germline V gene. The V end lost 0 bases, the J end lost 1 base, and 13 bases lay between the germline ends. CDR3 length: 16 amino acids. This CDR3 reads CASSLGGGGGNTEAFF. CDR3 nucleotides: TGCGCCAGCAGCTTGGGGGGAGGGGGTGGGAACACTGAAGCTTTCTTT.

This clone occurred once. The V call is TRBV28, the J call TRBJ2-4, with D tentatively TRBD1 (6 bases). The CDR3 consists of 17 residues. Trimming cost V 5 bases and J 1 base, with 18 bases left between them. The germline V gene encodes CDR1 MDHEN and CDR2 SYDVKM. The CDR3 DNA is TGTGCCAGCAGTGAGCCCCAGGACAGCCTGGCCAAAAACATTCAGTACTTC. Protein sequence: CASSEPQDSLAKNIQYF.

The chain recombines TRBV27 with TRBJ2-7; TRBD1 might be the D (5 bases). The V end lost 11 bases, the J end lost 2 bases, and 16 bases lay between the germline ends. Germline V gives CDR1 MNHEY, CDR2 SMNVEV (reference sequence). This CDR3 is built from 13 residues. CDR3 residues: CASIGDSPYEQYF. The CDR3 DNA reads TGTGCCTCCATCGGAGACAGTCCCTACGAGCAGTACTTC.